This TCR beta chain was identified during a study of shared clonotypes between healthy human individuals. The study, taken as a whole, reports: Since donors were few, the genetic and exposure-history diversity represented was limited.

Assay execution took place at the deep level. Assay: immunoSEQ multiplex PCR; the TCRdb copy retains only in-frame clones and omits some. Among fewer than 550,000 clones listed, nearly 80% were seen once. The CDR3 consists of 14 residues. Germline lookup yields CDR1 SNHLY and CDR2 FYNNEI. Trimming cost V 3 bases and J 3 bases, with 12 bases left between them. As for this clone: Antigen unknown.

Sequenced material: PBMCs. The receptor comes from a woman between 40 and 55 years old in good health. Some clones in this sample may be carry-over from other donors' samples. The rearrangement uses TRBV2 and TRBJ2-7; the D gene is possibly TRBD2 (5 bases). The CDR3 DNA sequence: TGTGCCAGCAGTGAGTATCTAGAGGGCTACGAGCAGTACTTC. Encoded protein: CASSEYLEGYEQYF.